This entry concerns a single TCR beta chain. This specimen comes from a study of cytomegalovirus exposure and HLA in healthy donors. The PCR ran on 60 Vbeta and 13 Jbeta primers. Sequencing was performed with immunoSEQ multiplex PCR; in TCRdb, only in-frame clones are kept and a portion is missing. Of over 120,000 clones in the sample, around a tenth were seen once. V gave up 4 bases and J gave up 4 bases; unmatched junction bases: 7. Germline CDR1 is SGHRS and CDR2 is YFSETQ. This CDR3 has 14 residues. The sample taken for sequencing was PBMCs. The TCR originated in a man aged 45-60 years in good health and CMV-seronegative. The rearrangement joins TRBV5-1 to TRBJ1-2, with 7 bases matching TRBD1. In DNA, the CDR3 is TGCGCCAGCAGCCCAGGACAGGCGATCTATGGCTACACCTTC. Amino acid sequence: CASSPGQAIYGYTF.